This T cell receptor (beta chain) is from a study of T-cell memory formation after mild COVID-19. This CDR3 region has 15 residues. A single record per CDR3 protein comes from TCRdb applying MiXCR to the 5' RACE reads. Of around 83,000 distinct CDR3 sequences detected, roughly 25% appear once; the ten largest clones hold less than 55%. Findings and caveats of the study: Clones from the second wave (peaking day 37) had unconfirmed SARS-CoV-2 specificity.

This clonotype was seen a few times. The antigen is undetermined. The junction does not match germline at one end; this may be a read error. This clonotype originated in a man younger than 35 who had mild COVID-19 (a few samples of this study predate the infection). Cell type and time point are not known. Material: PBMCs or a T cell subset sorted from them (not recorded which). V is TRBV12-3 or TRBV12-4 and J is TRBJ2-7, with 16 bases identical to TRBD2. The chain's CDR3 is CASSSPGTSGGVMNF. CDR3 DNA: TGTGCCAGCAGTTCCCCGGGGACTAGCGGGGGGGTGATGAACTTC.